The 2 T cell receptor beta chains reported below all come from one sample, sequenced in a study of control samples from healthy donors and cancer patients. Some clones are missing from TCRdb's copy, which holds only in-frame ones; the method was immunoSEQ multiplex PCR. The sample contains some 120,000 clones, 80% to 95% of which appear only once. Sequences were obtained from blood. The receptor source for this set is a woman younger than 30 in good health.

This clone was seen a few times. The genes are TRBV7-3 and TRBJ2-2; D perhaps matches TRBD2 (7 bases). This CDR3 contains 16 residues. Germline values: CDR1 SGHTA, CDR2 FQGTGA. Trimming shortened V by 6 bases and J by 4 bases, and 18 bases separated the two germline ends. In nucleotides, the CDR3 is TGTGCCAGCAGTTCCCCTGGGGGGGGCGCCACCGGGGAGCTGTTTTTT. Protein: CASSSPGGGATGELFF.

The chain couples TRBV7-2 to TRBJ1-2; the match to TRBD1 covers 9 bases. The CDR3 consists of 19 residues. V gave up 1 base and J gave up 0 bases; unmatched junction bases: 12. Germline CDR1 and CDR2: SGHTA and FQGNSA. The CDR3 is CASSLVGTQGAQPNYGYTF. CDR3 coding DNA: TGTGCCAGCAGCTTAGTCGGGACACAGGGGGCGCAACCTAACTATGGCTACACCTTC.